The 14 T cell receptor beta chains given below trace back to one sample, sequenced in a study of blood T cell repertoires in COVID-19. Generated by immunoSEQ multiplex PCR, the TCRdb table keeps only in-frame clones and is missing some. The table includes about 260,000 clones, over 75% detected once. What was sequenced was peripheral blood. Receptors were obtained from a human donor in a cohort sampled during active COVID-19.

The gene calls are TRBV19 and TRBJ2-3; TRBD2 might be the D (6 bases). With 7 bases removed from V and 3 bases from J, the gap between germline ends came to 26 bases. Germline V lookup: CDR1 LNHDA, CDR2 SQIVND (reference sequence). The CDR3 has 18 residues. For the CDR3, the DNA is TGTGCCAGTACCGGGTGGGACTCACTAGATGGTAGGACAGATACGCAGTATTTT. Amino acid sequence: CASTGWDSLDGRTDTQYF.

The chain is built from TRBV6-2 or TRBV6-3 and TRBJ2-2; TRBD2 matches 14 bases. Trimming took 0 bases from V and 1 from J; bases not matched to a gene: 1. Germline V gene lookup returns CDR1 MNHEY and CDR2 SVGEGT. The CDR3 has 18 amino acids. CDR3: CASSYSGLAGGNTGELFF. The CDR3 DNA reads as TGTGCCAGCAGTTACTCCGGACTAGCGGGGGGGAACACCGGGGAGCTGTTTTTT.

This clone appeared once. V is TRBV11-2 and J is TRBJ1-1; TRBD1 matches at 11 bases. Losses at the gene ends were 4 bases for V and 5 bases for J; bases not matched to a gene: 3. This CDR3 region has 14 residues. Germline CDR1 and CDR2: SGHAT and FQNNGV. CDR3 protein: CASSSGQGGTEAFF. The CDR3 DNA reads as TGTGCCAGCAGCTCGGGACAGGGGGGTACTGAAGCTTTCTTT.

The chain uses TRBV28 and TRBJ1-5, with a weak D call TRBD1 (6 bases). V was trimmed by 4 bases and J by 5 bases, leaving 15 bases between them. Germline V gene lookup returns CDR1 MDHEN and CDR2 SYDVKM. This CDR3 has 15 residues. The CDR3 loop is CASSSLTGSHQPQHF. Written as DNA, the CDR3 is TGTGCCAGCAGTTCTCTGACAGGCTCTCATCAGCCCCAGCATTTT. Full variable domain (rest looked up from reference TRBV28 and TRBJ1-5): DVKVTQSSRYLVKRTGEKVFLECVQDMDHENMFWYRQDPGLGLRLIYFSYDVKMKEKGDIPEGYSVSREKKERFSLILESASTNQTSMYLCASSSLTGSHQPQHFGDGTRLSIL.

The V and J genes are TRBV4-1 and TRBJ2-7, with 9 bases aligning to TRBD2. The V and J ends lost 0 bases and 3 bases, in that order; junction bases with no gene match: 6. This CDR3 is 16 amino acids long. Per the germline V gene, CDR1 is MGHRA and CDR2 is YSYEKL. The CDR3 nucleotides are TGCGCCAGCAGCCAAGATCGGGGGACTAGCAGCTACGAGCAGTACTTC. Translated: CASSQDRGTSSYEQYF.

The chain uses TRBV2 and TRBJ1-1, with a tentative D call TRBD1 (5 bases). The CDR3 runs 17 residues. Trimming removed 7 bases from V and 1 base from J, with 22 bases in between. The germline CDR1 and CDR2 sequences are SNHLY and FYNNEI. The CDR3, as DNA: TGTGCCAGCATTTCAATCAGGGTTTTTGTCGGGAACACTGAAGCTTTCTTT. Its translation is CASISIRVFVGNTEAFF.

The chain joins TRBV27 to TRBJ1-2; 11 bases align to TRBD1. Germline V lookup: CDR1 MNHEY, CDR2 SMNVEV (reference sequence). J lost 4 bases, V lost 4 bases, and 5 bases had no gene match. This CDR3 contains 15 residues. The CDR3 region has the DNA TGTGCCAGCAGTTCGTGGACAGGGGGCGCCTATGGCTACACCTTC. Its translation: CASSSWTGGAYGYTF.

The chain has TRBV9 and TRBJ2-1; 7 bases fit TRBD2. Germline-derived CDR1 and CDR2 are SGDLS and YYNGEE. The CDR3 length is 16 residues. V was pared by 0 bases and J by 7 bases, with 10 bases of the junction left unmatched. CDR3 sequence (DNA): TGTGCCAGCAGCGTAGCGGGGACTAATAGAAGGAATGAGCAGTTCTTC. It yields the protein CASSVAGTNRRNEQFF.

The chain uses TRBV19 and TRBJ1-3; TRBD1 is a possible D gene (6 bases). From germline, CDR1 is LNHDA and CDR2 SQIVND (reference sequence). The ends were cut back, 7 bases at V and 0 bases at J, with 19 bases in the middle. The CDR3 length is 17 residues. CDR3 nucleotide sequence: TGTGCCAGTAATTCTCCGGGACAAGCGAGCTCTGGAAACACCATATATTTT. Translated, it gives CASNSPGQASSGNTIYF.

In DNA, the CDR3 is TGTGCCACCCTCTCGGCCAGCGGGACCGGGGAGCTGTTTTTT. Protein: CATLSASGTGELFF. The rearrangement links TRBV15 to TRBJ2-2; D may be TRBD2 (6 bases). Germline lookup yields CDR1 LNHNV and CDR2 YYDKDF (reference sequence). The CDR3 is 14 residues long. V lost 8 bases to trimming and J lost 5 bases, with 15 bases between them.

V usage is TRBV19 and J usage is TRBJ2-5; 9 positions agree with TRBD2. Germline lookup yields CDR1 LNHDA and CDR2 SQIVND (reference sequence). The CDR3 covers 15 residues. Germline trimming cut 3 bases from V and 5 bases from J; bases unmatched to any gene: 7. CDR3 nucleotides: TGTGCCAGTAGTATTGCGGGGGGGGCGCGGGAGACCCAGTACTTC. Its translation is CASSIAGGARETQYF.

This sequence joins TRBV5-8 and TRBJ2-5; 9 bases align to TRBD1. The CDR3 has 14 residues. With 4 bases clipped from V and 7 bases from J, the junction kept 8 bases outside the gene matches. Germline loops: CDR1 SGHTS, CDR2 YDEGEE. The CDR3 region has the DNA TGTGCCAGCAGCAGAATGACAGGGGGAGGGACCCAGTACTTC. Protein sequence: CASSRMTGGGTQYF.

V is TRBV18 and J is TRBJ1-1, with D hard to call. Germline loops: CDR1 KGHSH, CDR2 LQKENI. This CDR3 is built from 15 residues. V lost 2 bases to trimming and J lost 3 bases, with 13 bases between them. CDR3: CASSPNEGVDTEAFF. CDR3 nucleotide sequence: TGTGCCAGCTCACCAAATGAGGGTGTGGACACTGAAGCTTTCTTT.

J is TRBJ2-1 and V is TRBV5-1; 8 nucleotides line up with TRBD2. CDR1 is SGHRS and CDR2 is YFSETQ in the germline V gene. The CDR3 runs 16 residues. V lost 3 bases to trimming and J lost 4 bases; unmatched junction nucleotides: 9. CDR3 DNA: TGCGCCAGCAGCTCGTTCCCTAGCGGGCAGTACAATGAGCAGTTCTTC. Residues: CASSSFPSGQYNEQFF.